This TCR beta chain is drawn from a study of T cell responses to AZD1222 COVID-19 vaccine. Findings of the study overall: CD4 TCRs linked to vaccination spanned spike, dominating at 160-218 and 743-854. Regions left unmutated in variants are reportedly the target of nearly half of spike-specific TCRs. It should be noted that donors were predominantly white British and more often female, and clonal diversity was possibly underestimated. Only 5 or 6 AZD1222 recipients were seropositive at baseline.

TCRdb keeps only in-frame clones here, not all; method: immunoSEQ multiplex PCR. The sample lists 200,000 or so clones, 80% to 90% occurring once. About this clone: Its antigen is still unknown.

This CDR3 has 15 residues. CDR1 and CDR2 (germline): KGHSH, LQKENI. V was pared by 4 bases and J by 4 bases, with 14 bases between. The rearrangement joins TRBV18 to TRBJ1-3, with D possibly being TRBD1 (6 bases). The sample consisted of peripheral blood, taken on day 0 of MenACWY control vaccination. The origin of this receptor is an adult in good health. For the CDR3, the DNA is TGTGCCAGCTCACGCTCAGGGGCGTCGGGAAACACCATATATTTT. As protein: CASSRSGASGNTIYF.